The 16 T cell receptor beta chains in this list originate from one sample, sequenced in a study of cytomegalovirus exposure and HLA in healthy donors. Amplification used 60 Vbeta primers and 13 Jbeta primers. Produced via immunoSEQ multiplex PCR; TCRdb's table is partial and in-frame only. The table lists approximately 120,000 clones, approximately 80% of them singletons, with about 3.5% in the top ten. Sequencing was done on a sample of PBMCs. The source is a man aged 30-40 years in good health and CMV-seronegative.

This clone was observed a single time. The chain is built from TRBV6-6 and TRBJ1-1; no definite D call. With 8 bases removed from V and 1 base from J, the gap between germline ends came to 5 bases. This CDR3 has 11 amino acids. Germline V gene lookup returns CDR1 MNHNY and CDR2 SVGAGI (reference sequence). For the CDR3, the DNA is TGTGCCAGCGTCCGGAACACTGAAGCTTTCTTT. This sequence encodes CASVRNTEAFF.

CDR3 sequence (DNA): TGTGCCAGCAGCCTGGGAGGAGGTAAAAACGAGCAGTACTTC. Amino acids: CASSLGGGKNEQYF. This chain connects TRBV7-3 to TRBJ2-7; tentative D call: TRBD2 (6 bases). There are 14 residues in the CDR3. V lost 5 bases and J lost 5, with 16 bases in between. The germline V gene has CDR1 SGHTA and CDR2 FQGTGA.

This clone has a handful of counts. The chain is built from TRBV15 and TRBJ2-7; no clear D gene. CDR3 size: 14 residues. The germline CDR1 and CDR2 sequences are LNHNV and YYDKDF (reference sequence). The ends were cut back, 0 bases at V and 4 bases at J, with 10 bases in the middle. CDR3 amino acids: CATSREQERYEQYF. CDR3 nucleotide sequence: TGTGCCACCAGCAGAGAGCAAGAGAGGTACGAGCAGTACTTC.

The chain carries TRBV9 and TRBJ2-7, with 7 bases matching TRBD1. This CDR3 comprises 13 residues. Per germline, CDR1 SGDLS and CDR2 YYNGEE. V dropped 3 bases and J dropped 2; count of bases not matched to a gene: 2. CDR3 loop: CASSAGQAYEQYF. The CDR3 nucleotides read TGTGCCAGCAGCGCCGGACAGGCCTACGAGCAGTACTTC.

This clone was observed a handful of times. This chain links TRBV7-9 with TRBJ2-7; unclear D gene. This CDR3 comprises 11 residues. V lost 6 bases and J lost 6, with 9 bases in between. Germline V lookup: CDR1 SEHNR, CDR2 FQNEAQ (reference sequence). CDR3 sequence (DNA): TGTGCCAGCAGACATGGTCCCGAGCAGTACTTC. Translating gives CASRHGPEQYF. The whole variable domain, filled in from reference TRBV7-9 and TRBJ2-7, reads DTGVSQNPRHKITKRGQNVTFRCDPISEHNRLYWYRQTLGQGPEFLTYFQNEAQLEKSRLLSDRFSAERPKGSFSTLEIQRTEQGDSAMYLCASRHGPEQYFGPGTRLTVT.

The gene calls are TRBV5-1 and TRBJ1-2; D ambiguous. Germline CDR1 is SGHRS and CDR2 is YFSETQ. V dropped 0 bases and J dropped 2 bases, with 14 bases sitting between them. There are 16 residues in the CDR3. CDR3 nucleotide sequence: TGCGCCAGCAGCTTGGCGGACGGGATACGAAACTATGGCTACACCTTC. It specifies CASSLADGIRNYGYTF.

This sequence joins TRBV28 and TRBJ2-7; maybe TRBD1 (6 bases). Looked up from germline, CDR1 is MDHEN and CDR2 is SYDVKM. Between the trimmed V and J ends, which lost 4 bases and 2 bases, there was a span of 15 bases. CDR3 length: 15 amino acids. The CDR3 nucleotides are TGTGCCAGCAGTTACCCGCAGGGACAAACCTACGAGCAGTACTTC. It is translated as CASSYPQGQTYEQYF.

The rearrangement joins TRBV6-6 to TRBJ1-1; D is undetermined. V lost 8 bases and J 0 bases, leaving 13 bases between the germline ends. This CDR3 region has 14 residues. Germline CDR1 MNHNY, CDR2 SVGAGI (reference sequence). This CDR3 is CASLRAFMNTEAFF. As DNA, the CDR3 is TGTGCCAGCCTGAGGGCGTTCATGAACACTGAAGCTTTCTTT.

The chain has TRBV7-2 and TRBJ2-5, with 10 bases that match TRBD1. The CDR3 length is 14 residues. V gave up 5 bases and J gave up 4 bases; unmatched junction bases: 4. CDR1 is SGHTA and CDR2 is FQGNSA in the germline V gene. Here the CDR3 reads CASSLRQGAETQYF. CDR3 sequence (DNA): TGTGCCAGCAGCCTAAGACAGGGGGCAGAGACCCAGTACTTC.

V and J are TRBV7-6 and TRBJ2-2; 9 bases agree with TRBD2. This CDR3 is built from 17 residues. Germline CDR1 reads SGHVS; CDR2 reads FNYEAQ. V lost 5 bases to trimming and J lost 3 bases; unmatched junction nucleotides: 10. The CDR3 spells CASSKYQREEYTGELFF. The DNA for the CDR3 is TGTGCCAGCAGCAAATACCAGCGGGAGGAATACACCGGGGAGCTGTTTTTT.

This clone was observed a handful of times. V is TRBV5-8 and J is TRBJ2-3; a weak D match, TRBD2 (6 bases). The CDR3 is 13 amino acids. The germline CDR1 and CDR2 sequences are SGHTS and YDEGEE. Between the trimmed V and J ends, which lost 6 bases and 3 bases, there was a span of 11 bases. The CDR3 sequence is CASTVRGTDTQYF. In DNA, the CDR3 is TGTGCCAGCACCGTTCGGGGGACAGATACGCAGTATTTT.

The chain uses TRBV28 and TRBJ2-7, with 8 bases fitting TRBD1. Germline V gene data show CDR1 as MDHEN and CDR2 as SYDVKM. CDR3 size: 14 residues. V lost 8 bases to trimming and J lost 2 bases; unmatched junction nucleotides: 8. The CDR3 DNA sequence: TGTGCCAGCCTGACCCGGGACAGGCCCTACGAGCAGTACTTC. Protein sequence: CASLTRDRPYEQYF.

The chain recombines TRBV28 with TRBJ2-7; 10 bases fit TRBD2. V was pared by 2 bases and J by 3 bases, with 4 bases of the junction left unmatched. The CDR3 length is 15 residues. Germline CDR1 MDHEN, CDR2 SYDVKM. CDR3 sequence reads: CASSLEASGSYEQYF. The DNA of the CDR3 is TGTGCCAGCAGTTTAGAGGCTAGCGGGAGCTACGAGCAGTACTTC. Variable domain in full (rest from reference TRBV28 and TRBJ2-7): DVKVTQSSRYLVKRTGEKVFLECVQDMDHENMFWYRQDPGLGLRLIYFSYDVKMKEKGDIPEGYSVSREKKERFSLILESASTNQTSMYLCASSLEASGSYEQYFGPGTRLTVT.

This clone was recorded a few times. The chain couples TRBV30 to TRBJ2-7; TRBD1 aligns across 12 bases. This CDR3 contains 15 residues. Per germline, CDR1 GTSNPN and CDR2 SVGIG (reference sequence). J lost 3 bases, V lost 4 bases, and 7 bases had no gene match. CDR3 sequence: CAWKSGTGGYYEQYF. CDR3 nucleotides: TGTGCCTGGAAATCCGGGACAGGGGGCTACTACGAGCAGTACTTC.

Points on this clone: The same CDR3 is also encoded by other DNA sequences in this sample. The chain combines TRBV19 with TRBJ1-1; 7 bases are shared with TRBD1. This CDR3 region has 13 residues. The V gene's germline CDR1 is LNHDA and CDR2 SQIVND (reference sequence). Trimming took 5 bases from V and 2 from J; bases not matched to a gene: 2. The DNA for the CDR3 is TGTGCCAGTAGTCGACAGGGCAACACTGAAGCTTTCTTT. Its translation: CASSRQGNTEAFF.

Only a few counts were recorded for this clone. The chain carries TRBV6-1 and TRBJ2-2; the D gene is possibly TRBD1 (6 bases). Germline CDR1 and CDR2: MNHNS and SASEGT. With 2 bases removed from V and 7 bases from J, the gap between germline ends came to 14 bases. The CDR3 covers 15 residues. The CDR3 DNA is TGTGCCAGCAGTGAAACGTCAGGGGTTGACGGGGAGCTGTTTTTT. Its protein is CASSETSGVDGELFF.